Each of the 10 T cell receptor beta chains below was sequenced from the same sample in a study of OX40 agonist ivuxolimab in advanced cancers. Some clones are missing from TCRdb's copy, which holds only in-frame ones; the method was immunoSEQ multiplex PCR. The sample consists of tens of thousands of clones, roughly nine tenths of them appearing once. The sample here was CD4+ or CD8+ T cells sorted from blood, taken in a trial of the OX40 agonist ivuxolimab. These receptors all stem from an adult with an advanced solid tumor such as melanoma, head and neck, liver or kidney cancer.

This chain connects TRBV16 to TRBJ1-4, with D perhaps TRBD1 (6 bases). V was shortened by 7 bases and J by 6 bases, with 15 bases between the two germline ends. The CDR3 has 14 amino acids. Germline V gene lookup returns CDR1 KGHSY and CDR2 FQNENV. For the CDR3, the DNA is TGTGCCAGCACCCTTTCAGGGGTTGATGAAAAACTGTTTTTT. Its protein is CASTLSGVDEKLFF.

The V gene is TRBV27, the J gene TRBJ2-1; D not resolved. Germline CDR1 reads MNHEY; CDR2 reads SMNVEV (reference sequence). The CDR3 length is 15 residues. Trimming took off 4 bases at V and 5 bases at J, with 15 bases between the two ends. The CDR3 reads CASSSSETRNNEQFF. As DNA, the CDR3 is TGTGCCAGCAGTTCCTCCGAGACGAGAAACAATGAGCAGTTCTTC.

The V call is TRBV28, the J call TRBJ2-2; no firm D call. Germline V lookup: CDR1 MDHEN, CDR2 SYDVKM. V lost 1 base and J lost 6, with 3 bases in between. This CDR3 comprises 12 residues. CDR3 loop: CASSLLPGELFF. The CDR3, as DNA: TGTGCCAGCAGTTTATTGCCCGGGGAGCTGTTTTTT.

The V call is TRBV6-5, the J call TRBJ2-1; D gene uncertain. This CDR3 is built from 13 residues. Germline V gene lookup returns CDR1 MNHEY and CDR2 SVGAGI. Trimming removed 6 bases from V and 5 bases from J, with 11 bases in between. The CDR3 DNA sequence: TGTGCCAGCAGCTGGGGTAACCACAATGAGCAGTTCTTC. Translation gives CASSWGNHNEQFF.

This chain uses TRBV5-1 with TRBJ2-1; tentatively, D is TRBD1 or TRBD2 (5 bases each). Germline CDR1 and CDR2: SGHRS and YFSETQ. The CDR3 consists of 14 residues. With 2 bases removed from V and 10 bases from J, the gap between germline ends came to 16 bases. The CDR3 region has the DNA TGCGCCAGCAGCTTACTCAGGGACGTAGGCGAGCAGTTCTTC. Translating gives CASSLLRDVGEQFF.

The chain employs TRBV28 and TRBJ1-5; tentative D call: TRBD1 (5 bases). This CDR3 contains 14 residues. The ends were cut back, 3 bases at V and 4 bases at J, with 10 bases in the middle. Germline CDR1 reads MDHEN; CDR2 reads SYDVKM. CDR3 DNA sequence: TGTGCCAGCAGTTTTTGGGGGGAGAATCAGCCCCAGCATTTT. Amino acid sequence: CASSFWGENQPQHF.

This clone was counted between two and nine times. The rearrangement uses TRBV19 and TRBJ1-1, with 7 bases fitting TRBD1. CDR3 length equals 13 residues. Germline CDR1 is LNHDA and CDR2 is SQIVND (reference sequence). The V gene end was trimmed by 5 bases and the J gene end by 4 bases; junction bases not matched to a gene: 4. The CDR3 sequence is CASSSRDSTEAFF. The CDR3 DNA sequence: TGTGCCAGTAGTTCCCGGGACAGCACTGAAGCTTTCTTT. Looking up the rest from reference TRBV19 and TRBJ1-1 gives the full variable domain: DGGITQSPKYLFRKEGQNVTLSCEQNLNHDAMYWYRQDPGQGLRLIYYSQIVNDFQKGDIAEGYSVSREKKESFPLTVTSAQKNPTAFYLCASSSRDSTEAFFGQGTRLTVV.

This clone turned up a few times. The J gene is TRBJ2-2, the V gene TRBV7-9; TRBD2 might be the D (5 bases). The CDR3 is 15 residues long. Trimming stripped 1 base from V and 7 bases from J, with 13 bases between. Germline V gene lookup returns CDR1 SEHNR and CDR2 FQNEAQ (reference sequence). The CDR3 region has the DNA TGTGCCAGCAGCTTAGGGAGTCCCGGGGTCGGGGAGCTGTTTTTT. Encoded protein: CASSLGSPGVGELFF.

The rearrangement links TRBV5-6 to TRBJ1-1, with D hard to call. Trimming cost V 5 bases and J 3 bases, with 11 bases left between them. Germline values: CDR1 SGHDT, CDR2 YYEEEE. This CDR3 contains 13 residues. The CDR3 DNA is TGTGCCAGCAGTTTTGACTTGCACACTGAAGCTTTCTTT. It yields the protein CASSFDLHTEAFF.

The CDR3 sequence is CASSTRLNEKLFF. In DNA, the CDR3 is TGTGCCAGTAGTACCAGACTAAATGAAAAACTGTTTTTT. The gene calls are TRBV19 and TRBJ1-4; the D is unclear. Between the trimmed V and J ends, which lost 4 bases and 5 bases, there was a span of 8 bases. Germline V lookup: CDR1 LNHDA, CDR2 SQIVND (reference sequence). This CDR3 is built from 13 residues.